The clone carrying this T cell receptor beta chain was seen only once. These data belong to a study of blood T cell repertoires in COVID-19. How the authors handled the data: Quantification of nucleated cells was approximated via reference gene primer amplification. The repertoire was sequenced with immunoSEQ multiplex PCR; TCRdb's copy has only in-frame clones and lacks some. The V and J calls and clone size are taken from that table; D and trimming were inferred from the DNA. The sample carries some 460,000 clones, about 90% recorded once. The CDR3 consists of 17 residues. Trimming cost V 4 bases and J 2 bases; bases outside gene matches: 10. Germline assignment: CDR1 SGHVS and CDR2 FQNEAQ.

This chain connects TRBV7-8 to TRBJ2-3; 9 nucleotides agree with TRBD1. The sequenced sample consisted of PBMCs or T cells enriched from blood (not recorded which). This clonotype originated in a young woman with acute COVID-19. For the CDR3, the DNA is TGTGCCAGCAGCTACCAAGTGGGACAGGGTTTCACAGATACGCAGTATTTT. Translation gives CASSYQVGQGFTDTQYF.